This passage covers 22 T cell receptor beta chains from one sample sequenced in a study of long-term antiretroviral therapy in people with HIV. The assay used was immunoSEQ (version v3.0), run at survey level. Produced via immunoSEQ multiplex PCR; TCRdb's table is partial and in-frame only. Of fewer than 30,000 clones listed, roughly three quarters are singletons. Sequencing used unsorted PBMCs, obtained 2.1 years after starting antiretroviral therapy. These receptors all come from a man younger than 45 with HIV.

The V call is TRBV5-1, the J call TRBJ1-4; tentative D call: TRBD1 (5 bases). Trimming shortened V by 0 bases and J by 3 bases, and 9 bases separated the two germline ends. The V gene's germline CDR1 is SGHRS and CDR2 YFSETQ. CDR3 length equals 15 residues. CDR3 protein: CASSLVGVANEKLFF. For the CDR3, the DNA is TGCGCCAGCAGCTTGGTGGGGGTGGCTAATGAAAAACTGTTTTTT. The variable domain in full, completed from reference TRBV5-1 and TRBJ1-4, reads KAGVTQTPRYLIKTRGQQVTLSCSPISGHRSVSWYQQTPGQGLQFLFEYFSETQRNKGNFPGRFSGRQFSNSRSEMNVSTLELGDSALYLCASSLVGVANEKLFFGSGTQLSVL.

This chain uses TRBV19 with TRBJ1-5; D may be TRBD1 (5 bases). The CDR3 sequence is 16 residues long. Germline V gene data show CDR1 as LNHDA and CDR2 as SQIVND (reference sequence). The germline V and J ends were trimmed by 1 base and 9 bases, with 19 bases remaining between them. CDR3 nucleotide sequence: TGTGCCAGTAGTATAGGAGGCGGGACTGATACATGGCCCCAGCATTTT. It is translated as CASSIGGGTDTWPQHF.

The chain joins TRBV6-6 to TRBJ1-4; 9 bases align to TRBD1. The ends lost 4 bases at V and 0 bases at J; junction bases unmatched: 3. This CDR3 contains 16 residues. Germline V gives CDR1 MNHNY, CDR2 SVGAGI (reference sequence). Written as DNA, the CDR3 is TGTGCCAGCAGTTTCGGGACAGGGACAACTAATGAAAAACTGTTTTTT. Protein: CASSFGTGTTNEKLFF.

V is TRBV6-1 and J is TRBJ1-2, with D tentatively TRBD1 (6 bases). CDR3 length: 15 amino acids. Trimming took 0 bases from V and 4 from J, leaving 12 bases between them. The germline V gene has CDR1 MNHNS and CDR2 SASEGT. The CDR3 is CASSEAPGQLYGYTF. The CDR3 region has the DNA TGTGCCAGCAGTGAAGCGCCTGGACAGCTCTATGGCTACACCTTC.

The gene calls are TRBV18 and TRBJ1-2, with 10 positions matching TRBD1. CDR3 length equals 15 residues. Trimming removed 0 bases from V and 4 bases from J; junction bases left unmatched: 2. CDR1 and CDR2 from the germline V gene are KGHSH and LQKENI. The CDR3 loop is CASSPPGQGSYGYTF. In DNA, the CDR3 is TGTGCCAGCTCACCACCGGGACAGGGGTCCTATGGCTACACCTTC.

The chain recombines TRBV7-9 with TRBJ2-5, with D possibly being TRBD2 (6 bases). Germline V gives CDR1 SEHNR, CDR2 FQNEAQ (reference sequence). The CDR3 is 16 residues long. Trimming stripped 5 bases from V and 2 bases from J, with 18 bases between. The CDR3, as DNA: TGTGCCAGCAGCCCAAGGACGGGGGAAGCACAAGAGACCCAGTACTTC. This translates into CASSPRTGEAQETQYF. Filled out from reference TRBV7-9 and TRBJ2-5, the complete variable domain reads DTGVSQNPRHKITKRGQNVTFRCDPISEHNRLYWYRQTLGQGPEFLTYFQNEAQLEKSRLLSDRFSAERPKGSFSTLEIQRTEQGDSAMYLCASSPRTGEAQETQYFGPGTRLLVL.

V and J are TRBV7-9 and TRBJ2-5; TRBD1 matches 7 bases. CDR3 length: 15 residues. CDR1 and CDR2 (germline): SEHNR, FQNEAQ (reference sequence). The V gene end was trimmed by 5 bases and the J gene end by 3 bases; junction bases not matched to a gene: 9. The CDR3 sequence is CASSLRQGREETQYF. CDR3 nucleotides: TGTGCCAGCAGCCTTCGACAGGGTAGGGAAGAGACCCAGTACTTC.

This clone was counted only a few times. The rearrangement joins TRBV11-2 to TRBJ1-5; no firm D call. CDR3 length: 13 residues. The germline V gene encodes CDR1 SGHAT and CDR2 FQNNGV. Trimming stripped 0 bases from V and 6 bases from J, with 6 bases between. CDR3 sequence reads: CASSLDLGQPQHF. In DNA form, the CDR3 reads TGTGCCAGCAGCTTAGATCTTGGTCAGCCCCAGCATTTT.

The gene calls are TRBV5-1 and TRBJ2-1, with D possibly TRBD2 on 6 matching bases. Germline V gene data show CDR1 as SGHRS and CDR2 as YFSETQ. The CDR3 has 16 residues. V lost 4 bases to trimming and J lost 7 bases, with 21 bases between them. CDR3 in DNA: TGCGCCAGCAGCCCCATGGGGACGGGGGTAGCAAATGAGCAGTTCTTC. Amino acid sequence: CASSPMGTGVANEQFF. Full variable domain (remainder filled in from reference TRBV5-1 and TRBJ2-1): KAGVTQTPRYLIKTRGQQVTLSCSPISGHRSVSWYQQTPGQGLQFLFEYFSETQRNKGNFPGRFSGRQFSNSRSEMNVSTLELGDSALYLCASSPMGTGVANEQFFGPGTRLTVL.

This clone was recorded a few times. The chain links TRBV6-6 to TRBJ1-1; D is undetermined. This CDR3 has 13 amino acids. The germline V and J ends were trimmed by 3 bases and 1 base, with 6 bases remaining between them. The germline V gene encodes CDR1 MNHNY and CDR2 SVGAGI (reference sequence). The CDR3, as DNA: TGTGCCAGCAGTTATAAGGGGAACACTGAAGCTTTCTTT. Translated: CASSYKGNTEAFF.

The V gene is TRBV19, the J gene TRBJ2-7, with 8 positions matching TRBD2. CDR1 is LNHDA, CDR2 SQIVND, per germline (reference sequence). The CDR3 is 16 amino acids. V lost 1 base and J lost 5; bases outside the gene matches: 10. The CDR3 region is CASSIASRGGLNEQYF. The CDR3 nucleotides are TGTGCCAGTAGTATAGCCTCTCGGGGGGGGCTCAACGAGCAGTACTTC.

The J gene is TRBJ1-4, the V gene TRBV5-1; 10 bases fit TRBD1. This CDR3 has 17 amino acids. V lost 4 bases to trimming and J lost 3 bases; unmatched junction nucleotides: 9. Germline V gives CDR1 SGHRS, CDR2 YFSETQ. The CDR3 DNA sequence: TGCGCCAGCAGCGACCGGACAGGGGGGTCCCCTAATGAAAAACTGTTTTTT. This gives the protein CASSDRTGGSPNEKLFF.

The rearrangement uses TRBV7-6 and TRBJ1-6; D is unresolved. The germline CDR1 and CDR2 sequences are SGHVS and FNYEAQ. Trimming took 5 bases from V and 0 from J, leaving 8 bases between them. This CDR3 is built from 15 residues. Here the CDR3 DNA reads TGTGCCAGCAGCCTCGGAAGCTCCTATAATTCACCCCTCCACTTT. Translating it yields CASSLGSSYNSPLHF.

The rearrangement uses TRBV6-6 and TRBJ1-1; a weak D match, TRBD1 (5 bases). With 10 bases removed from V and 0 bases from J, the gap between germline ends came to 15 bases. CDR3 length: 14 residues. Germline lookup yields CDR1 MNHNY and CDR2 SVGAGI (reference sequence). CDR3 DNA: TGTGCCATCAAGGGACGGAACATGAACACTGAAGCTTTCTTT. Translation: CAIKGRNMNTEAFF.

This chain joins TRBV5-1 and TRBJ2-2; D possibly uses TRBD1 or TRBD2 (5 bases each). This CDR3 contains 17 residues. CDR1 is SGHRS, CDR2 YFSETQ, per germline. Trimming shortened V by 0 bases and J by 4 bases, and 16 bases separated the two germline ends. CDR3 amino acids: CASSLAGKGSGTGELFF. DNA of the CDR3: TGCGCCAGCAGCTTGGCCGGAAAGGGGAGTGGCACCGGGGAGCTGTTTTTT.

Only one count was recorded for this clone. This chain links TRBV7-9 with TRBJ2-7; 7 bases align to TRBD1. Unmatched junction bases numbered 7, after V lost 6 bases and J lost 2 bases. Per germline, CDR1 SEHNR and CDR2 FQNEAQ (reference sequence). The CDR3 is 14 amino acids. In DNA form, the CDR3 reads TGTGCCAGCAGGTCTAGGGGGCCGGCCTACGAGCAGTACTTC. Residues: CASRSRGPAYEQYF.

CDR3 nucleotides: TGTGCCAGCAGCTCGGACAGGGGATTAACGTGTTGTGGCTACACCTTC. This gives the protein CASSSDRGLTCCGYTF. The rearrangement joins TRBV5-7 to TRBJ1-2; 9 nucleotides line up with TRBD1. TRBV5-7 falls under the ORF class, with uncertain function. With V trimmed by 3 bases and J by 7 bases, 13 bases remained unmatched. The CDR3 length is 16 residues.

The CDR3 region has the DNA TGTGCCAGCAGCTTAGTGGGGGGGCCCCCGGCAAATGAGCAGTTCTTC. Protein product: CASSLVGGPPANEQFF. The chain has TRBV7-2 and TRBJ2-1, with D perhaps matching TRBD2 (7 bases). V lost 1 base and J lost 7, with 17 bases in between. The CDR3 runs 16 residues. Germline V gene lookup returns CDR1 SGHTA and CDR2 FQGNSA.

This clone was counted between two and nine times. This chain joins TRBV19 and TRBJ1-6; D uncertain. The CDR3 sequence is 14 residues long. Germline V gene lookup returns CDR1 LNHDA and CDR2 SQIVND (reference sequence). Trimming shortened V by 3 bases and J by 7 bases, and 10 bases separated the two germline ends. The CDR3 DNA reads as TGTGCCAGTAGTATCCCCGTGGGCAATTCACCCCTCCACTTT. Amino acid sequence: CASSIPVGNSPLHF.

The chain's CDR3 is CSVWAQGLQETQYF. The CDR3 region has the DNA TGCAGCGTCTGGGCACAGGGCCTCCAAGAGACCCAGTACTTC. The V and J genes are TRBV29-1 and TRBJ2-5, with D tentatively TRBD1 (6 bases). Trimming took 6 bases from V and 1 from J, leaving 15 bases between them. Germline values: CDR1 SQVTM, CDR2 ANQGSEA. CDR3 length equals 14 residues.

The rearrangement links TRBV4-1 to TRBJ1-1; D remains unclear. Germline values: CDR1 MGHRA, CDR2 YSYEKL. The V and J ends lost 1 base and 5 bases respectively, with 14 bases between them. The CDR3 runs 15 residues. CDR3: CASSQGPVGGTEAFF. CDR3 bases: TGCGCCAGCAGCCAAGGCCCTGTGGGTGGGACTGAAGCTTTCTTT.

The rearrangement uses TRBV7-2 and TRBJ1-1, with D maybe TRBD1 (5 bases). This CDR3 comprises 15 residues. Deletions cut 5 bases from V and 4 bases from J, with 17 bases between. Germline CDR1 reads SGHTA; CDR2 reads FQGNSA. Here the CDR3 DNA reads TGTGCCAGCAGCCGCGGGGGGGGAGCGAGCACTGAAGCTTTCTTT. Its protein product is CASSRGGGASTEAFF.